The rows below give T cell receptor beta chains drawn from one sample of a study of blood T cell repertoires in COVID-19. Clones were sequenced by immunoSEQ multiplex PCR, and TCRdb holds only the in-frame ones, with some missing. The sample holds roughly 170,000 clones, approximately 82% seen once. The sequenced sample was PBMCs or T cells enriched from blood (not recorded which). The receptor source for this set is a man aged 55 to 69 who had recovered from COVID-19. CDR3s include the opening cysteine and the closing phenylalanine or tryptophan. The order of the fields is V gene, D gene, clone size, J gene, CDR3 DNA, CDR3 protein. D genes are given only for firm matches. Rows may omit the clone size; those that give it use once, few, many or a size class.

TRBV7-9	TRBD1	once	TRBJ2-1	TGTGCCAGCAGCCACCGGGACAGGGGCCACAATGAGCAGTTCTTC	CASSHRDRGHNEQFF
TRBV6-5	NA	NA	TRBJ1-4	TGTGCCAGCAGTTACGGAGATTTAAATGAAAAACTGTTTTTT	CASSYGDLNEKLFF
TRBV5-1	TRBD1	NA	TRBJ2-2	TGCGCCAGCAGCCCAAGACAGGGGTTAGGCGGGGAGCTGTTTTTT	CASSPRQGLGGELFF
TRBV29-1	NA	NA	TRBJ1-4	TGCAGCGTTGGCTTGGGCTCAACTAATGAAAAACTGTTTTTT	CSVGLGSTNEKLFF
TRBV6-5	NA	NA	TRBJ2-3	TGTGCCAGCAGTTACGGCGGGGGCTCAGGCGATACGCAGTATTTT	CASSYGGGSGDTQYF
TRBV29-1	TRBD1	NA	TRBJ1-1	TGCAGCGTTGGGGACAGAAGCACTGAAGCTTTCTTT	CSVGDRSTEAFF
TRBV10-1	NA	NA	TRBJ2-7	TGCGCCAGCCATGGGGGGAGCTCCTACGAGCAGTACTTC	CASHGGSSYEQYF
TRBV12-3/TRBV12-4	NA	NA	TRBJ2-5	TGTGCCAGCAGTTGGACCTACCGGGGGACCCAGTACTTC	CASSWTYRGTQYF
TRBV19	TRBD1	NA	TRBJ1-2	TGTGCCAGTAGTATCGGACAGGGGGCGAGTGGCTACACCTTC	CASSIGQGASGYTF
TRBV15	TRBD1	few	TRBJ2-7	TGTGCCACCCAGAAACAGGGGGAATACGAGCAGTACTTC	CATQKQGEYEQYF
TRBV19	NA	NA	TRBJ1-6	TGTGCCAGTAGTAGACAGAGCTCCTATAATTCACCCCTCCACTTT	CASSRQSSYNSPLHF
TRBV3-1/TRBV3-2	TRBD2	NA	TRBJ2-3	TGTGCCAGCAGCCAAGATCCGAGCGGGAGTGGAAAAGATACGCAGTATTTT	CASSQDPSGSGKDTQYF
TRBV5-4	TRBD2	NA	TRBJ2-7	TGTGCCAGCAGCTTGGCACTAGCGGGAGTTCGCCACGAGCAGTACTTC	CASSLALAGVRHEQYF
TRBV19	TRBD2	NA	TRBJ2-2	TGTGCCAGTAGCCCCGGGACTAGCGTTACCGGGGAGCTGTTTTTT	CASSPGTSVTGELFF
TRBV27	TRBD1	NA	TRBJ2-7	TGTGCCAGCCAGACAGGGGTGGGGGAGCAGTACTTC	CASQTGVGEQYF
TRBV19	TRBD2	NA	TRBJ2-7	TGTGCCTCGAGAGGGCGGGGGATAGGGGCTTTTGCCGAGCAGTACTTC	CASRGRGIGAFAEQYF
TRBV7-8	NA	NA	TRBJ2-1	TGTGCCAGCAGCTTAGGTGGCCTAGCCTCGAGAGAGCAGTTCTTC	CASSLGGLASREQFF
TRBV4-2	NA	NA	TRBJ2-2	TGTGCCAGCAGCCGGAATGGCGGGGTGGCCGGGGAGCTGTTTTTT	CASSRNGGVAGELFF
TRBV5-1	TRBD2	NA	TRBJ2-1	TGCGCCAGCAGCTTGCTAGCGGGGAACAATGAGCAGTTCTTC	CASSLLAGNNEQFF
TRBV29-1	NA	NA	TRBJ1-4	TGCAGCGGCAGGGTACAAACTAATGAAAAACTGTTTTTT	CSGRVQTNEKLFF
TRBV5-5	TRBD1	NA	TRBJ1-5	TGTGCCAGCAGCTTGGGGGCAGGGGGTCTTCAGCCCCAGCATTTT	CASSLGAGGLQPQHF
TRBV6-5	NA	NA	TRBJ2-1	TGTGCCAGCAGTTATTTGGACAGTGACATCAGCAATGAGCAGTTCTTC	CASSYLDSDISNEQFF
TRBV14	NA	once	TRBJ1-6	TGTGCCAGCAGCAGTAGGGGCTCCTATAATTCACCCCTCCACTTT	CASSSRGSYNSPLHF
TRBV4-2	NA	NA	TRBJ2-7	TGTGCCAGCAGCCAAGATCCGCGGGGGCCGGCCTACGAGCAGTACTTC	CASSQDPRGPAYEQYF
TRBV9	NA	NA	TRBJ1-6	TGTGCCAGCAGCCCTCTGGAGCGTGGCATTAATTCACCCCTCCACTTT	CASSPLERGINSPLHF
TRBV19	TRBD1	NA	TRBJ1-2	TGTGCCAGTAGTTCCCGGACAGGAGGACTGGGTGGCTACACCTTC	CASSSRTGGLGGYTF
TRBV7-2	TRBD2	NA	TRBJ2-2	TGTGCCAGCAGCCTCGGCCCTTACCGGACTAGTCTCGTCACCGGGGAGCTGTTTTTT	CASSLGPYRTSLVTGELFF
TRBV29-1	NA	NA	TRBJ2-3	TGCAGCGGGCAGGGGGGCAATACGCAGTATTTT	CSGQGGNTQYF
TRBV7-9	TRBD1	NA	TRBJ1-2	TGTGCCAGCAGCTTAGTTCAGGGGGTGAGTGATGGCTACACCTTC	CASSLVQGVSDGYTF
TRBV27	TRBD2	NA	TRBJ2-7	TGTGCCAGCAGTCCGTCTTGGGGGGCGGGAGGCAGCTCCTACGAGCAGTACTTC	CASSPSWGAGGSSYEQYF